The clone carrying this T cell receptor beta chain was counted between two and nine times. Its target is not known. The sample belongs to a study of T-cell memory formation after mild COVID-19. MiXCR, applied by TCRdb to the 5' RACE reads, yields one record per CDR3 protein. Among a few hundred thousand distinct CDR3 sequences, 20% to 25% were seen once, and the ten largest hold under 15%. V gave up 3 bases and J gave up 4 bases, with 9 bases separating them. Germline CDR1 is MNHEY and CDR2 is SMNVEV (reference sequence). The CDR3 is 13 amino acids. Findings of the study overall: CD4/CD8 balance characterized clones contracting day 15 to 85, and CD4+ skew characterized later expanders. Mainly CM and EM harbored the contracting CD4+ clones; mainly EMRA harbored the CD8+ ones. There was no confirmation that second-wave clones peaking on day 37 were SARS-CoV-2 specific. Cross-reactive memory appears to have joined, as suggested by some responding clones showing up in pre-infection memory.

The V gene is TRBV27, the J gene TRBJ1-1, with a weak D call TRBD1 (5 bases). This TCR derives from an adult woman who had mild COVID-19 (a few samples of this study predate the infection). Cell type and time point are not known. The sequencing input was PBMCs or a T cell subset sorted from them (not recorded which). The CDR3 DNA is TGTGCCAGCAGTTTTACAGGTCCCACTGAAGCTTTCTTT. Encoded protein: CASSFTGPTEAFF.